These 7 T cell receptor beta chains originate from one sample sequenced in a study of blood T cell repertoires in COVID-19. TCRdb keeps only in-frame clones here, not all; method: immunoSEQ multiplex PCR. The table has 130,000 to 150,000 clones, around nine tenths seen once. Material: peripheral blood. The receptors derive from a woman in her 50s with active or convalescent COVID-19.

In nucleotides, the CDR3 is TGTGCCAGCAGCCACGGACTAGCGGGGAACAATGAGCAGTTCTTC. This encodes CASSHGLAGNNEQFF. V and J are TRBV7-2 and TRBJ2-1; TRBD2 aligns across 12 bases. Germline assignment: CDR1 SGHTA and CDR2 FQGNSA. V dropped 5 bases and J dropped 5; count of bases not matched to a gene: 4. This CDR3 is built from 15 residues.

This chain uses TRBV19 with TRBJ2-7; D uncertain. CDR1 and CDR2 (germline): LNHDA, SQIVND (reference sequence). The CDR3 is 14 amino acids. Trimming shortened V by 6 bases and J by 0 bases, and 12 bases separated the two germline ends. For the CDR3, the DNA is TGTGCCAGTAGCCTGACTGATATCTCCTACGAGCAGTACTTC. Residues: CASSLTDISYEQYF.

The chain joins TRBV7-8 to TRBJ1-4; 9 bases fit TRBD1. The CDR3 is 18 residues long. With V trimmed by 2 bases and J by 1 base, 8 bases remained unmatched. Germline V gene data show CDR1 as SGHVS and CDR2 as FQNEAQ. For the CDR3, the DNA is TGTGCCAGCAGCTTAAGCGACAGGGGGAGGCAAACTAATGAAAAACTGTTTTTT. This codes for CASSLSDRGRQTNEKLFF.

The chain couples TRBV5-6 to TRBJ1-5; D perhaps matches TRBD1 (5 bases). The CDR3 has 14 amino acids. The V gene's germline CDR1 is SGHDT and CDR2 YYEEEE. Trimming left V 1 base short and J 4 bases short, with 9 bases between. The CDR3: CASSLWGGNQPQHF. The CDR3 coding sequence is TGTGCCAGCAGCTTGTGGGGGGGGAATCAGCCCCAGCATTTT.

This chain joins TRBV6-4 and TRBJ2-2; TRBD2 might be the D (5 bases). Per germline, CDR1 MRHNA and CDR2 SNTAGT. The CDR3 spans 17 residues. Trimming pared 3 bases from V and 3 bases from J, leaving 17 bases between. The CDR3 sequence is CASSELGSSGYTGELFF. The CDR3 bases are TGTGCCAGCAGTGAATTAGGGTCCAGCGGCTACACCGGGGAGCTGTTTTTT.

The rearrangement joins TRBV10-3 to TRBJ2-3; 9 bases line up with TRBD2. Trimming removed 4 bases from V and 2 bases from J; junction bases left unmatched: 10. The CDR3 loop spans 17 amino acids. Germline CDR1 ENHRY, CDR2 SYGVKD. The CDR3 reads CAISGGREGRNTDTQYF. Written as DNA, the CDR3 is TGTGCCATCAGTGGGGGGCGGGAGGGCCGAAACACAGATACGCAGTATTTT.

The chain recombines TRBV5-1 with TRBJ2-7; D might be TRBD1 (5 bases). The CDR3 loop spans 14 amino acids. Germline lookup yields CDR1 SGHRS and CDR2 YFSETQ. With 1 base removed from V and 1 base from J, the gap between germline ends came to 9 bases. CDR3 in amino acids: CASSLKTGSYEQYF. The CDR3 DNA is TGCGCCAGCAGCTTGAAAACAGGTTCCTACGAGCAGTACTTC.